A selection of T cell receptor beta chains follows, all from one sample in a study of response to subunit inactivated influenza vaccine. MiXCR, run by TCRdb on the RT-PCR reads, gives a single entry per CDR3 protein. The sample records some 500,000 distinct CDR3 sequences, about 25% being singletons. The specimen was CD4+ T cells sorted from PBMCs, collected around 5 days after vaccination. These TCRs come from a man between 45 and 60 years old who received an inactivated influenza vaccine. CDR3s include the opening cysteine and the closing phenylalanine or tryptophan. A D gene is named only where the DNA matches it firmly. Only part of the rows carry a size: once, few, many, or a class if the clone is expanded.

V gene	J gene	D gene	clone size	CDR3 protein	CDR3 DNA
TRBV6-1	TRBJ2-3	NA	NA	CASSPGGAYTDTQYF	TGTGCCAGCAGCCCAGGCGGGGCCTACACAGATACGCAGTATTTT
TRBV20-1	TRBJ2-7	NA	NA	CSAREITGRKYEQYF	TGCAGTGCTAGAGAAATTACAGGGAGGAAATACGAGCAGTACTTC
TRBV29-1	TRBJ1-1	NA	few	CSVGGKYMNTEAFF	TGCAGCGTCGGGGGGAAATATATGAACACTGAAGCTTTCTTT
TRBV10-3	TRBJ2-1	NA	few	CAISEGGTSYNEQFF	TGTGCCATCAGTGAAGGCGGAACCTCCTACAATGAGCAGTTCTTC
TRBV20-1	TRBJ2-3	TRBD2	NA	CSAQRGGETDTQYF	TGCAGTGCACAACGGGGGGGCGAGACAGATACGCAGTATTTT
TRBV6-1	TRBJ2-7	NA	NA	CASSEILGLEQYF	TGTGCCAGCAGTGAAATTTTGGGTCTCGAGCAGTACTTC
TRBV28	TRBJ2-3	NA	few	CASSSERDTQYF	TGTGCCAGCAGTTCCGAAAGAGATACGCAGTATTTT
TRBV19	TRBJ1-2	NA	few	CASSGQARYGYTF	TGTGCCAGTAGTGGGCAGGCACGCTATGGCTACACCTTC
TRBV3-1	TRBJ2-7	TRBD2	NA	CASGLAGGSHEQYF	TGTGCCAGCGGACTAGCGGGAGGAAGCCACGAGCAGTACTTC
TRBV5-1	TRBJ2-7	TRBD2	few	CASSGTSGGSYEQYF	TGCGCCAGCAGCGGGACTAGCGGGGGCTCCTACGAGCAGTACTTC
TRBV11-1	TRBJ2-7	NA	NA	CASRRTAGYEQYF	TGTGCCAGCAGGAGAACAGCCGGATACGAGCAGTACTTC
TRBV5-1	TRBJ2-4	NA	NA	CASSLVGASGAIQYF	TGCGCCAGCAGCTTGGTAGGGGCCTCTGGCGCCATTCAGTACTTC
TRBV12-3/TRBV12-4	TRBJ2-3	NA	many	CASSLGSSDTQYF	TGTGCCAGCAGCTTAGGATCCTCCGATACGCAGTATTTT
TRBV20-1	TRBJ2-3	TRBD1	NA	CSAIPGGWGTDTQYF	TGCAGTGCTATCCCAGGGGGTTGGGGCACAGATACGCAGTATTTT
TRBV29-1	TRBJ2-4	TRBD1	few	CSVEDLQDRGRGNIQYF	TGCAGCGTTGAAGATCTTCAGGACAGGGGCCGAGGAAACATTCAGTACTTC
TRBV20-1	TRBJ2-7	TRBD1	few	CSAVTGTGAYEQYF	TGCAGTGCTGTCACCGGGACAGGGGCCTACGAGCAGTACTTC
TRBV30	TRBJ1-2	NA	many	CAWSMPQGRYTF	TGTGCCTGGAGTATGCCTCAGGGGCGCTACACCTTC
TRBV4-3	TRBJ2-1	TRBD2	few	CASSLAGGPEQFF	TGCGCCAGCAGCCTAGCGGGGGGGCCTGAGCAGTTCTTC
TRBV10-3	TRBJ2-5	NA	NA	CAISATQGGETQYF	TGTGCCATCAGTGCGACACAGGGAGGAGAGACCCAGTACTTC